This T cell receptor (beta chain) stems from a study of Ad26.COV2.S vaccination and SARS-CoV-2 variants. Study conclusions and caveats: Estimates derived from TCR breadth and depth analyses may have underestimated total T cell responses. Post-vaccination spike-specific CD8+ and CD4+ T cell responses reportedly had substantial breadth.

Worth noting for this clone: Its specificity is unknown.

The repertoire was sequenced with immunoSEQ multiplex PCR; TCRdb's copy has only in-frame clones and lacks some. The repertoire holds around 100,000 clones, with about four fifths as singletons. Source: peripheral blood, taken after recovery from COVID-19. This TCR came from a human donor who had recovered from COVID-19.

The CDR3 region is CASSSPGQGGQPQHF. DNA for the CDR3: TGTGCCAGCAGCTCCCCGGGACAGGGGGGCCAGCCCCAGCATTTT. This chain connects TRBV7-8 to TRBJ1-5, with 11 bases aligning to TRBD1. Trimming at V came to 4 bases and at J to 7 bases, leaving 6 bases not matched to a gene. CDR3 length: 15 residues. The V gene's germline CDR1 is SGHVS and CDR2 FQNEAQ. Combining the CDR3 with reference TRBV7-8 and TRBJ1-5 gives the whole variable domain GAGVSQSPRYKVAKRGQDVALRCDPISGHVSLFWYQQALGQGPEFLTYFQNEAQLDKSGLPSDRFFAERPEGSVSTLKIQRTQQEDSAVYLCASSSPGQGGQPQHFGDGTRLSIL.